The 27 T cell receptor beta chains reported below all come from one sample, sequenced in a study of graft-versus-host responses after intestinal transplantation. Assay: immunoSEQ multiplex PCR; the TCRdb copy retains only in-frame clones and omits some. The table lists roughly 3,300 clones, roughly 91% of them singletons. The sample in question was bone marrow, obtained less than 400 days after transplant. The origin of the receptors is a human patient who received an intestinal transplant, so some T cells may come from the graft donor.

This clone appeared a single time. The chain carries TRBV6-4 and TRBJ2-3, with 10 bases aligning to TRBD2. The CDR3 runs to 15 residues. V lost 0 bases, J lost 3 bases, and 0 bases stayed unmatched. CDR1 MRHNA and CDR2 SNTAGT come from the germline V gene. The CDR3 spells CASSDSSGGTDTQYF. CDR3 bases: TGTGCCAGCAGTGACTCTAGCGGGGGGACAGATACGCAGTATTTT.

This clone was seen only once. J is TRBJ2-2 and V is TRBV2; 8 nucleotides agree with TRBD1. The CDR3 contains 11 residues. The germline V gene encodes CDR1 SNHLY and CDR2 FYNNEI. Trimming removed 7 bases from V and 15 bases from J; junction bases left unmatched: 7. CDR3 in amino acids: CASIWTGRLFF. As DNA, the CDR3 is TGTGCCAGCATCTGGACAGGGAGGTTGTTTTTT.

The J gene is TRBJ2-1, the V gene TRBV11-3; no clear D gene. CDR1 and CDR2 from the germline V gene are SGHNT and YENEEA. Trimming took 5 bases from V and 4 from J, leaving 9 bases between them. The CDR3 runs 13 residues. CDR3 region: CASSRDSYNEQFF. CDR3 coding DNA: TGTGCCAGCAGCCGTGACTCGTACAATGAGCAGTTCTTC.

The CDR3 sequence is CASSPTSERDEQYF. The CDR3 nucleotides read TGTGCCAGCAGCCCGACTAGCGAACGGGACGAGCAGTACTTC. The chain links TRBV28 to TRBJ2-7; TRBD2 matches 8 bases. V was pared by 6 bases and J by 5 bases, with 9 bases of the junction left unmatched. CDR3 length: 14 residues. Germline V gene sequence: CDR1 MDHEN, CDR2 SYDVKM.

Here the CDR3 DNA reads TGTGCCACCAGCTCTGGTTTAGGGTGTGGAAAGACCTATGGCTACACCTTC. Its translation: CATSSGLGCGKTYGYTF. The genes are TRBV15 and TRBJ1-2; D not resolved. V lost 5 bases and J lost 4, with 23 bases in between. Germline CDR1 is LNHNV and CDR2 is YYDKDF (reference sequence). The CDR3 extends over 17 amino acids. Full variable domain (rest looked up from reference TRBV15 and TRBJ1-2): DAMVIQNPRYQVTQFGKPVTLSCSQTLNHNVMYWYQQKSSQAPKLLFHYYDKDFNNEADTPDNFQSRRPNTSFCFLDIRSPGLGDTAMYLCATSSGLGCGKTYGYTFGSGTRLTVV.

The chain has TRBV19 and TRBJ2-2; D is unresolved. This CDR3 comprises 15 residues. In germline, CDR1 is LNHDA, CDR2 SQIVND (reference sequence). V was pared by 3 bases and J by 5 bases, with 13 bases between. Written as DNA, the CDR3 is TGTGCCAGTAGTATGGGATTCCTATTAACCGGGGAGCTGTTTTTT. This gives the protein CASSMGFLLTGELFF.

This chain joins TRBV5-1 and TRBJ1-3; D is perhaps TRBD1 (6 bases). The germline V and J ends were trimmed by 1 base and 1 base, with 9 bases remaining between them. CDR3 length: 15 amino acids. Germline V gene data show CDR1 as SGHRS and CDR2 as YFSETQ. This CDR3 reads CASSLFQGSGNTIYF. The CDR3 bases are TGCGCCAGCAGCTTGTTCCAGGGGTCTGGAAACACCATATATTTT.

V and J are TRBV28 and TRBJ1-1; D is unresolved. The CDR3 has 14 residues. Germline loops: CDR1 MDHEN, CDR2 SYDVKM. Deletions cut 6 bases from V and 0 bases from J, with 11 bases between. CDR3 DNA sequence: TGTGCCAGCAGAGGCTACATGATGAACACTGAAGCTTTCTTT. Amino acid sequence: CASRGYMMNTEAFF.

The CDR3 DNA reads as TGTGCCAGCAGTTTGGTTAGCGGGATTCTACAAAAGACGCAGTATTTT. Translated: CASSLVSGILQKTQYF. V and J are TRBV28 and TRBJ2-3; 8 bases match TRBD2. Germline loops: CDR1 MDHEN, CDR2 SYDVKM. The trim removed 3 bases at V and 9 bases at J, leaving 14 bases unmatched. The CDR3 loop spans 16 amino acids.

This clone was detected only a few times. This chain links TRBV10-3 with TRBJ1-3, with TRBD1 identical over 7 bases. CDR1 and CDR2 from the germline V gene are ENHRY and SYGVKD. V lost 4 bases, J lost 0 bases, and 6 bases stayed unmatched. The CDR3 loop spans 16 amino acids. CDR3 sequence (DNA): TGTGCCATCAGTGGGACAGGCTCCTTCTCTGGAAACACCATATATTTT. This sequence encodes CAISGTGSFSGNTIYF.

V gene TRBV28 combines with J gene TRBJ2-1, with a possible D match to TRBD2 (6 bases). V was shortened by 3 bases and J by 5 bases, with 11 bases between the two germline ends. The CDR3 length is 14 residues. Germline-derived CDR1 and CDR2 are MDHEN and SYDVKM. The chain's CDR3 is CASSLTGANNEQFF. The CDR3 coding sequence is TGTGCCAGCAGTTTGACGGGAGCAAACAATGAGCAGTTCTTC.

This sequence joins TRBV4-1 and TRBJ1-5; no clear D. This CDR3 has 15 amino acids. V lost 4 bases to trimming and J lost 0 bases, with 10 bases between them. Germline assignment: CDR1 MGHRA and CDR2 YSYEKL. The CDR3 protein is CASSLSAVSNQPQHF. The CDR3 DNA reads as TGCGCCAGCAGCCTTTCGGCAGTTAGCAATCAGCCCCAGCATTTT.

This chain connects TRBV2 to TRBJ1-6; D is possibly TRBD1 (5 bases). Trimming took 4 bases from V and 2 from J, leaving 12 bases between them. CDR3 length: 16 residues. The germline CDR1 and CDR2 sequences are SNHLY and FYNNEI. The CDR3 loop is CASSGRDRAYNSPLHF. CDR3 nucleotide sequence: TGTGCCAGCAGTGGCCGGGACCGGGCCTATAATTCACCCCTCCACTTT.

V gene TRBV29-1 combines with J gene TRBJ2-1; 7 nucleotides match TRBD1. Looked up from germline, CDR1 is SQVTM and CDR2 is ANQGSEA. Unmatched junction bases numbered 6, after V lost 7 bases and J lost 0 bases. The CDR3 spans 14 residues. The CDR3 region is CSETGADSYNEQFF. The DNA of the CDR3 is TGCAGCGAAACAGGGGCCGACTCCTACAATGAGCAGTTCTTC.

The V gene is TRBV2, the J gene TRBJ2-1; TRBD1 matches at 8 bases. The CDR3 is made up of 12 amino acids. V trimming: 8 bases; J trimming: 14 bases; junction bases outside the gene matches: 11. Germline V CDR1 and CDR2: SNHLY, FYNNEI. The CDR3 DNA is TGTGCCAGCGGGGGACAGGACTTTTCCAAGTTCTTC. Translating gives CASGGQDFSKFF.

The chain has TRBV5-4 and TRBJ2-7; tentatively, D is TRBD1 or TRBD2 (5 bases each). V lost 2 bases to trimming and J lost 8 bases, with 17 bases between them. CDR3 length: 14 amino acids. Germline V gene data show CDR1 as SGHNT and CDR2 as YYREEE (reference sequence). CDR3 sequence: CASSFRGPARKQYF. The CDR3 coding sequence is TGTGCCAGCAGCTTCCGGGGCCCTGCTAGAAAGCAGTACTTC.

This sequence joins TRBV4-2 and TRBJ2-3; no clear D. CDR3 length: 17 amino acids. Germline values: CDR1 LGHNA, CDR2 YNFKEQ. V was cut by 1 base and J by 0 bases, with 14 bases left in between. The CDR3 spells CASSQVGPGSSTDTQYF. Here the CDR3 DNA reads TGTGCCAGCAGCCAAGTTGGGCCGGGCTCCAGCACAGATACGCAGTATTTT.

V gene TRBV7-2 combines with J gene TRBJ2-1, with TRBD2 matching 10 bases. V shed 2 bases, J shed 5 bases, and the junction held 6 bases outside the gene matches. The CDR3 extends over 16 amino acids. CDR1 is SGHTA and CDR2 is FQGNSA in the germline V gene. CDR3 sequence: CASSLRLAGVNNEQFF. CDR3 nucleotide sequence: TGTGCCAGCAGCTTAAGGCTAGCGGGAGTAAACAATGAGCAGTTCTTC.

In its sample, this clone was seen once. The V gene is TRBV5-5, the J gene TRBJ1-2; unclear D gene. Germline CDR1 reads SGHKS; CDR2 reads YYEKEE (reference sequence). V lost 7 bases, J lost 4 bases, and 23 bases lay in between. This CDR3 is 16 amino acids long. Here the CDR3 reads CASWYHVSRKIYGYTF. CDR3 nucleotide sequence: TGTGCCAGCTGGTATCATGTCTCGCGAAAGATCTATGGCTACACCTTC.

V gene TRBV30 combines with J gene TRBJ1-5; D remains unclear. The V gene lost 3 bases and the J gene lost 3 bases, with 9 bases spanning the gap. The CDR3 is 13 amino acids. In germline, CDR1 is GTSNPN, CDR2 SVGIG (reference sequence). In nucleotides, the CDR3 is TGTGCCTGGAGCGCGTCGGACAATCAGCCCCAGCATTTT. Residues: CAWSASDNQPQHF.

The chain couples TRBV6-5 to TRBJ2-7, with 8 bases identical to TRBD1. There are 16 residues in the CDR3. V lost 4 bases and J lost 9; bases outside the gene matches: 17. Germline CDR1 and CDR2: MNHEY and SVGAGI. The CDR3 spells CASSSTRQGAGFGQYF. The CDR3 region has the DNA TGTGCCAGCAGTTCAACCCGTCAGGGGGCAGGATTCGGGCAGTACTTC.

The CDR3 coding sequence is TGTGCCAGCAGTTACGGTCCAGGCTCCTACGAGCAGTACTTC. Translation: CASSYGPGSYEQYF. V gene TRBV6-5 combines with J gene TRBJ2-7; D is undetermined. Germline V lookup: CDR1 MNHEY, CDR2 SVGAGI. V was trimmed by 2 bases and J by 0 bases, leaving 8 bases between them. The CDR3 consists of 14 residues.

The V call is TRBV22-1, the J call TRBJ2-6; the table's D gene call, TRBD2, was not cross checked with the DNA. TRBV22-1 is designated a pseudogene. The CDR3 spans 18 residues. CDR3 sequence: CPGSTSGSEQSRANVLTF. The CDR3 DNA reads as TGTCCTGGGAGTACCAGTGGAAGCGAACAAAGTCGGGCCAACGTCCTGACTTTC.

This rearrangement joins TRBV25-1 to TRBJ1-1; a weak D match, TRBD1 (5 bases). Per the germline V gene, CDR1 is MGHDK and CDR2 is SYGVNS. There are 17 residues in the CDR3. Trimming removed 1 base from V and 0 bases from J, with 15 bases in between. CDR3 protein: CASSELWSGGVNTEAFF. For the CDR3, the DNA is TGTGCCAGCAGTGAATTGTGGTCGGGAGGGGTGAACACTGAAGCTTTCTTT.

This chain links TRBV5-1 with TRBJ2-1; 11 nucleotides match TRBD2. Germline-derived CDR1 and CDR2 are SGHRS and YFSETQ. This CDR3 contains 16 residues. V trimming: 2 bases; J trimming: 6 bases; junction bases outside the gene matches: 7. The CDR3 loop reads CASSFTGTSGLNEQFF. DNA of the CDR3: TGCGCCAGCAGCTTCACCGGGACTAGCGGACTCAATGAGCAGTTCTTC.

The rearrangement joins TRBV6-4 to TRBJ2-1; TRBD2 agrees at 8 bases. V was clipped by 4 bases and J by 6 bases; unmatched bases: 2. The CDR3 sequence is 13 residues long. Germline V lookup: CDR1 MRHNA, CDR2 SNTAGT. CDR3 sequence reads: CASSAGTSNEQFF. The CDR3 nucleotides read TGTGCCAGCAGTGCCGGGACTAGCAATGAGCAGTTCTTC.

The chain joins TRBV2 to TRBJ2-1, with D unclear. Germline V gives CDR1 SNHLY, CDR2 FYNNEI. This CDR3 contains 12 residues. Trimming left V 10 bases short and J 5 bases short, with 12 bases between. CDR3 nucleotide sequence: TGTGCCATCCAAGGGCGTAACAATGAGCAGTTCTTC. This translates into CAIQGRNNEQFF.